The entry below gives a single T cell receptor beta chain sequence along with its context. The antigen is undetermined. The data derive from a study of T-cell memory formation after mild COVID-19. The 5'RACE method, run with constant-segment primers, produced TCR alpha and TCR beta cDNA libraries (carrying sample barcodes and UMIs). TCRdb called the 5' RACE reads again in MiXCR, with one record for every CDR3 protein. The sample consists of roughly 480,000 distinct CDR3 sequences, roughly 23% of them appearing once. The V end lost 4 bases, the J end lost 8 bases, and 17 bases lay between the germline ends. This CDR3 region has 14 residues. CDR1 and CDR2 from the germline V gene are SGHDN and FVKESK. The study, taken as a whole, reports: Clones that shrank (day 15 to 85) were balanced CD4/CD8, whereas later expanders leaned CD4+. For second-wave clones that peaked at day 37, SARS-CoV-2 specificity went unverified. Pre-infection memory contained some responding clones, which suggested that cross-reactive memory had joined.

The clonotype was recovered from an adult woman who had mild COVID-19 (a few samples of this study predate the infection). Cell type and time point are not known. The sequenced material came from PBMCs or a T cell subset sorted from them (not recorded which). The rearrangement uses TRBV14 and TRBJ1-2; maybe TRBD1 (6 bases). CDR3: CASSPSRGAGGYTF. The DNA of the CDR3 is TGTGCCAGCAGCCCGAGCCGGGGGGCGGGCGGCTACACCTTC.